This T cell receptor beta chain was identified in a study of memory CD4+ T cells and cytomegalovirus serostatus. Profiled with immunoSEQ multiplex PCR; TCRdb holds only in-frame clones, not every one. The sample yields about 82,000 clones, approximately 80% seen once. The sort gate was single viable CD3+CD4+CD8-CD45RO+ cells for memory CD4+ T cells. CD4+ T cells were isolated by positive magnetic selection. General study results and limits: Suggested: most of the CMV-linked TCR signature lies in CD4+ memory cells.

On this clone itself: Its antigen remains unidentified.

V was pared by 8 bases and J by 6 bases, with 6 bases of the junction left unmatched. Germline assignment: CDR1 MNHEY and CDR2 SVGAGI. The CDR3 extends over 14 amino acids. The V call is TRBV6-5, the J call TRBJ1-4, with TRBD1 matching 10 bases. Sequencing was carried out using memory CD4+ T cells from blood. This clonotype originated in an adult in good health and CMV-seronegative. CDR3 sequence (DNA): TGTGCCAGCGGACGACAGGGGGCTTATGAAAAACTGTTTTTT. Translated, it gives CASGRQGAYEKLFF.